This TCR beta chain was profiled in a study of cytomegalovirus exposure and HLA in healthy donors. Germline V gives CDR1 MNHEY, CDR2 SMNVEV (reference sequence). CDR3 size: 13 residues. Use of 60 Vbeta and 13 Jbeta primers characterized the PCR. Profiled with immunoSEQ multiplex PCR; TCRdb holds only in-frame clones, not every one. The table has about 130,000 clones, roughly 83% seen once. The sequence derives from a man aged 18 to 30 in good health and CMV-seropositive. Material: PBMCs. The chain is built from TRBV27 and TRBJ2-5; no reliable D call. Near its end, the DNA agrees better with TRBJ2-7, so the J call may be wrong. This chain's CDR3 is CASSLSPSYEQYF. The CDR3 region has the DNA TGTGCCAGCAGTTTATCGCCGTCCTACGAGCAGTACTTC.